These 26 T cell receptor beta chains share one sample of origin, sequenced in a study of T cell responses to AZD1222 COVID-19 vaccine. Profiling relied on immunoSEQ multiplex PCR, and the TCRdb table lists in-frame clones only, not all of them. The sample shows tens of thousands of clones, approximately 85% of them seen only once. Sequences were derived from peripheral blood, sampled on day 0 of AZD1222 vaccination. The receptors stem from an adult in good health.

CDR3 nucleotide sequence: TGTGCCAGCAGCTTAGGAGGCCACAGACAAGAGACCCAGTACTTC. Protein product: CASSLGGHRQETQYF. This chain links TRBV11-3 with TRBJ2-5; no clear D gene. The CDR3 has 15 amino acids. V was clipped by 1 base and J by 2 bases, with 11 bases between them. CDR1 and CDR2 (germline): SGHNT, YENEEA.

This chain uses TRBV6-5 with TRBJ2-7; unclear D gene. There are 15 residues in the CDR3. Trimming left V 0 bases short and J 2 bases short, with 11 bases between. Germline V gene lookup returns CDR1 MNHEY and CDR2 SVGAGI. The CDR3 coding sequence is TGTGCCAGCAGTTACTCGCCCTACACCGCCTACGAGCAGTACTTC. It is translated as CASSYSPYTAYEQYF.

The chain combines TRBV3-1 (or the pseudogene TRBV3-2) with TRBJ2-2, with D maybe TRBD1 (5 bases). This CDR3 is built from 14 residues. CDR1 is LGHDT and CDR2 is YNNKEL in the germline V gene (reference sequence). The V end was cut by 4 bases, the J end by 4 bases, with 10 bases between. CDR3 region: CASSPGSGTGELFF. The CDR3 DNA reads as TGTGCCAGCAGCCCAGGGTCGGGCACCGGGGAGCTGTTTTTT.

The rearrangement joins TRBV23-1 to TRBJ2-7; 8 bases match TRBD1. TRBV23-1 is an ORF; its function is uncertain. The CDR3 loop spans 13 amino acids. With V trimmed by 6 bases and J by 6 bases, 7 bases remained unmatched. CDR3 protein: CASSRRTGLEQYF. In DNA form, the CDR3 reads TGCGCCAGCAGCCGACGGACAGGGCTCGAGCAGTACTTC.

The rearrangement joins TRBV6-4 to TRBJ1-2; D perhaps matches TRBD1 (6 bases). This CDR3 contains 14 residues. CDR1 and CDR2 from the germline V gene are MRHNA and SNTAGT. Between the trimmed V and J ends, which lost 5 bases and 8 bases, there was a span of 18 bases. The CDR3 DNA reads as TGTGCCAGCAGTCCCGAGATGGGGGCTGGAGGCTACACCTTC. Protein: CASSPEMGAGGYTF.

The rearrangement links TRBV10-3 to TRBJ1-6; no reliable D call. CDR3 length equals 13 residues. The germline gives CDR1 ENHRY, CDR2 SYGVKD. Trimming took off 9 bases at V and 7 bases at J, with 13 bases between the two ends. CDR3 sequence (DNA): TGTGCCATTAGAGAGACTGAGAATTCACCCCTCCACTTT. Protein product: CAIRETENSPLHF.

The table lists this clone with a count of one. The chain couples TRBV20-1 to TRBJ2-7; D is unclear. Per germline, CDR1 DFQATT and CDR2 SNEGSKA (reference sequence). The CDR3 loop spans 11 amino acids. V lost 6 bases to trimming and J lost 4 bases, with 10 bases between them. CDR3 nucleotides: TGCAGTGCCCCGAGCGCGTACGAGCAGTACTTC. Translation: CSAPSAYEQYF.

The chain employs TRBV5-1 and TRBJ2-2; D unresolved. V shed 7 bases and J shed 1 base, with 14 bases lying between them. Looked up from germline, CDR1 is SGHRS and CDR2 is YFSETQ. This CDR3 spans 15 amino acids. The CDR3 region has the DNA TGCGCCAGCGGATACTTCCAGAGGAACACCGGGGAGCTGTTTTTT. Protein: CASGYFQRNTGELFF.

The V gene is TRBV6-5, the J gene TRBJ1-4; D call uncertain. This CDR3 contains 15 residues. Per the germline V gene, CDR1 is MNHEY and CDR2 is SVGAGI. The ends were cut back, 0 bases at V and 4 bases at J, with 9 bases in the middle. The CDR3 DNA sequence: TGTGCCAGCAGTTACTCGACCGGTGGTAATGAAAAACTGTTTTTT. This sequence encodes CASSYSTGGNEKLFF.

The V call is TRBV7-2, the J call TRBJ1-2, with 7 bases that match TRBD1. Trimming at V came to 5 bases and at J to 2 bases, leaving 14 bases not matched to a gene. CDR1 is SGHTA, CDR2 FQGNSA, per germline. The CDR3 spans 17 residues. The CDR3 sequence is CASSPPIDRARNYGYTF. The CDR3 region has the DNA TGTGCCAGCAGCCCTCCAATCGACAGGGCCAGGAACTATGGCTACACCTTC.

The rearrangement joins TRBV3-1 (or the pseudogene TRBV3-2) to TRBJ1-2, with TRBD1 as a possible D gene (6 bases). The CDR3 is 16 amino acids. The V end was cut by 0 bases, the J end by 6 bases, with 17 bases between. Germline lookup yields CDR1 LGHDT and CDR2 YNNKEL (reference sequence). Here the CDR3 DNA reads TGTGCCAGCAGCCAAGAGTTGGGGGCGTCCAACAATGGCTACACCTTC. Translation gives CASSQELGASNNGYTF.

This clone has a single count. V gene TRBV20-1 combines with J gene TRBJ1-1, with D perhaps matching TRBD1 (5 bases). This CDR3 contains 11 residues. Between the trimmed V and J ends, which lost 2 bases and 5 bases, there was a span of 6 bases. CDR1 is DFQATT and CDR2 is SNEGSKA in the germline V gene (reference sequence). CDR3 nucleotide sequence: TGCAGTGCTAGAACAGGAACTGAAGCTTTCTTT. It translates to CSARTGTEAFF.

The chain has TRBV20-1 and TRBJ1-5; no firm D call. V lost 3 bases, J lost 6 bases, and 6 bases lay in between. CDR3 length: 11 residues. Germline lookup yields CDR1 DFQATT and CDR2 SNEGSKA (reference sequence). CDR3 sequence reads: CSASRVQPQHF. The CDR3 region has the DNA TGCAGTGCTAGTCGGGTTCAGCCCCAGCATTTT.

V and J are TRBV28 and TRBJ1-6; no clear D gene. The CDR3 is 14 residues long. Germline V gene lookup returns CDR1 MDHEN and CDR2 SYDVKM. V was clipped by 10 bases and J by 7 bases, with 17 bases between them. The CDR3 sequence: CATTFPSQNSPLHF. In DNA, the CDR3 is TGTGCCACCACATTTCCCTCACAGAATTCACCCCTCCACTTT.

This chain links TRBV5-6 with TRBJ1-2; D is ambiguous. Per germline, CDR1 SGHDT and CDR2 YYEEEE. There are 12 residues in the CDR3. V was trimmed by 1 base and J by 1 base, leaving 2 bases between them. CDR3 DNA sequence: TGTGCCAGCAGCTTGCTTAACTATGGCTACACCTTC. Translated: CASSLLNYGYTF. Variable domain in full (rest from reference TRBV5-6 and TRBJ1-2): DAGVTQSPTHLIKTRGQQVTLRCSPKSGHDTVSWYQQALGQGPQFIFQYYEEEERQRGNFPDRFSGHQFPNYSSELNVNALLLGDSALYLCASSLLNYGYTFGSGTRLTVV.

The chain recombines TRBV11-3 with TRBJ2-1, with D possibly TRBD2 on 6 matching bases. Germline CDR1 is SGHNT and CDR2 is YENEEA. V lost 5 bases, J lost 7 bases, and 18 bases lay in between. The CDR3 totals 15 residues. The DNA for the CDR3 is TGTGCCAGCAGCCCTCGCCGGGACTCAATAAATGAGCAGTTCTTC. This codes for CASSPRRDSINEQFF.

The chain recombines TRBV10-2 with TRBJ2-7; TRBD2 aligns across 7 bases. The V gene end was trimmed by 7 bases and the J gene end by 0 bases; junction bases not matched to a gene: 12. The CDR3 runs 16 residues. Germline V gene lookup returns CDR1 WSHSY and CDR2 SAAADI. The CDR3 sequence is CASIPGPGGNSYEQYF. The CDR3, as DNA: TGCGCCAGCATCCCTGGGCCCGGGGGGAACTCCTACGAGCAGTACTTC.

This rearrangement joins TRBV6-1 to TRBJ1-2; D is possibly TRBD1 (6 bases). The CDR3 is 15 residues long. CDR1 is MNHNS and CDR2 is SASEGT in the germline V gene. V was trimmed by 1 base and J by 4 bases, leaving 13 bases between them. The CDR3 sequence is CASSEGTAIVYGYTF. CDR3 bases: TGTGCCAGCAGTGAAGGGACAGCGATCGTCTATGGCTACACCTTC.

V gene TRBV3-1 (or the pseudogene TRBV3-2) combines with J gene TRBJ2-5; TRBD1 might be the D (5 bases). Germline CDR1 is LGHDT and CDR2 is YNNKEL (reference sequence). The CDR3 length is 14 residues. With 2 bases removed from V and 12 bases from J, the gap between germline ends came to 19 bases. The CDR3 reads CASSQPLGVGREYF. The DNA for the CDR3 is TGTGCCAGCAGCCAACCTCTGGGCGTGGGCAGGGAGTACTTC.

This clone appeared once. The V and J genes are TRBV24-1 and TRBJ1-5; TRBD1 aligns across 10 bases. In germline, CDR1 is KGHDR, CDR2 SFDVKD. This CDR3 contains 16 residues. V shed 4 bases and J 5 bases; nucleotides not matched to a gene: 7. For the CDR3, the DNA is TGTGCCACCAGTGACAGAGGGACAGGGGCGGATCAGCCCCAGCATTTT. Protein product: CATSDRGTGADQPQHF.

This clone was recorded a few times. This sequence joins TRBV19 and TRBJ1-2, with a weak D call TRBD1 (5 bases). CDR1 is LNHDA and CDR2 is SQIVND in the germline V gene (reference sequence). This CDR3 is 16 amino acids long. V was cut by 3 bases and J by 1 base, with 15 bases left in between. CDR3 sequence reads: CASSMWQGGNNYGYTF. For the CDR3, the DNA is TGTGCCAGTAGTATGTGGCAGGGTGGTAATAACTATGGCTACACCTTC.

The chain recombines TRBV6-5 with TRBJ1-6; possibly TRBD1 for D (5 bases). V was trimmed by 4 bases and J by 6 bases, leaving 10 bases between them. CDR1 and CDR2 from the germline V gene are MNHEY and SVGAGI. The CDR3 spans 14 residues. The CDR3 DNA follows: TGTGCCAGCAGTTCAGGACAACCTAATTCACCCCTCCACTTT. Translated: CASSSGQPNSPLHF.

The chain links TRBV25-1 to TRBJ2-7; D is undetermined. Germline V gives CDR1 MGHDK, CDR2 SYGVNS. The CDR3 consists of 11 residues. Deletions cut 4 bases from V and 5 bases from J, with 6 bases between. CDR3 sequence (DNA): TGTGCCAGCAGTGTCCGGGACGAGCAGTACTTC. Translating it yields CASSVRDEQYF.

The chain links TRBV11-2 to TRBJ1-1; no clear D. The germline gives CDR1 SGHAT, CDR2 FQNNGV. This CDR3 contains 13 residues. Trimming shortened V by 0 bases and J by 9 bases, and 11 bases separated the two germline ends. As DNA, the CDR3 is TGTGCCAGCAGCTTAGATCGGAAAAATCAAGCTTTCTTT. Translating gives CASSLDRKNQAFF. The complete variable domain, with remaining parts taken from reference TRBV11-2 and TRBJ1-1, reads EAGVAQSPRYKIIEKRQSVAFWCNPISGHATLYWYQQILGQGPKLLIQFQNNGVVDDSQLPKDRFSAERLKGVDSTLKIQPAKLEDSAVYLCASSLDRKNQAFFGQGTRLTVV.

The genes are TRBV2 and TRBJ1-2; TRBD1 is a possible D gene (5 bases). Germline values: CDR1 SNHLY, CDR2 FYNNEI. This CDR3 has 14 residues. V lost 0 bases, J lost 6 bases, and 11 bases lay in between. This CDR3 reads CASSEARAGNGYTF. CDR3 DNA: TGTGCCAGCAGTGAAGCCCGAGCAGGGAATGGCTACACCTTC.

The count of this clone is one. The genes are TRBV11-1 and TRBJ2-7; TRBD1 is a possible D gene (6 bases). Trimming took 5 bases from V and 3 from J, leaving 20 bases between them. Germline lookup yields CDR1 SGHAT and CDR2 FQDESV (reference sequence). The CDR3 totals 16 residues. CDR3 nucleotides: TGTGCCAGCAGCCCAGATTCCCTCGGACAGTACTACGAGCAGTACTTC. This codes for CASSPDSLGQYYEQYF.